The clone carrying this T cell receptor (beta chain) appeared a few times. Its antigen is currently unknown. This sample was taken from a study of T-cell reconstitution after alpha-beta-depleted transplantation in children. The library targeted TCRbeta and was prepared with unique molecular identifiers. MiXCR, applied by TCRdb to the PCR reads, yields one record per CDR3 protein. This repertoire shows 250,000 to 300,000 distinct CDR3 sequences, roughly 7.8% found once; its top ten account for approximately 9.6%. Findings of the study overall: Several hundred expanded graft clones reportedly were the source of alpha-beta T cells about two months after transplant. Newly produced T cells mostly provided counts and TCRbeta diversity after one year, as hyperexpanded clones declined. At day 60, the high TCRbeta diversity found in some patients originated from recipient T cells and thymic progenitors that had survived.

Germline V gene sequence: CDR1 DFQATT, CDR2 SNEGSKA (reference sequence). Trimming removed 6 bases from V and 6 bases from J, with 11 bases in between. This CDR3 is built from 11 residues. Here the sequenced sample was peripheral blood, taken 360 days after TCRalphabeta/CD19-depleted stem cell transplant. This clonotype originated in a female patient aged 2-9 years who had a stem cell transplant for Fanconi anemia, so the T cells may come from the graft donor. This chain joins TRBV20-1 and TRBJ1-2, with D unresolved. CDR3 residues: CSADGVNGYTF. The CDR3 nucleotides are TGCAGTGCCGACGGGGTCAATGGCTACACCTTC.